Shown below are 16 T cell receptor beta chains from a single sample sequenced in a study of read filtering for tumor transcriptome and immune sequencing. The library was built from about 0.4 ug RNA with molecular barcoded adaptors for alpha/delta and beta/gamma chains. One entry per CDR3 protein results from TCRdb running MiXCR on the reads. Here the sample spans over 90,000 distinct CDR3 sequences, roughly a fifth being singletons. The sample comprised a population of CD138-negative cells sorted from bone marrow. The receptor source for this set is a donor aged 40 or older with multiple myeloma.

The chain joins TRBV6-2 or TRBV6-3 to TRBJ2-7; D possibly corresponds to TRBD1 (5 bases). Trimming left V 1 base short and J 3 bases short, with 13 bases between. CDR3 length: 15 residues. Germline V gene lookup returns CDR1 MNHEY and CDR2 SVGEGT. The CDR3 loop is CASSYYRQLIYEQYF. In DNA form, the CDR3 reads TGTGCCAGCAGTTACTATAGACAGCTCATCTACGAGCAGTACTTC.

In this sample, this clonotype turned up a few times. The genes are TRBV5-1 and TRBJ2-3; D tentatively fits TRBD1 or TRBD2 (5 bases each). The CDR3 loop spans 15 amino acids. Germline CDR1 is SGHRS and CDR2 is YFSETQ. The germline V and J ends were trimmed by 0 bases and 3 bases, with 11 bases remaining between them. The CDR3 nucleotides are TGCGCCAGCAGCTTGGCGGGACCGAGGACAGATACGCAGTATTTT. Protein product: CASSLAGPRTDTQYF.

At least ten counts were recorded for this clonotype. The J gene is TRBJ2-1, the V gene TRBV7-8; the D call may be TRBD1 or TRBD2 (5 bases each). Trimming cost V 0 bases and J 4 bases, with 10 bases left between them. Germline V gene lookup returns CDR1 SGHVS and CDR2 FQNEAQ. The CDR3 is 15 residues long. The CDR3 nucleotides read TGTGCCAGCAGCTTAGCGGGGACCTATTACAATGAGCAGTTCTTC. This encodes CASSLAGTYYNEQFF.

As to this clonotype: The junction differs from germline at one of its ends, possibly a read error. The rearrangement links TRBV12-3 or TRBV12-4 to TRBJ1-5, with D unclear. There are 14 residues in the CDR3. For the CDR3, the DNA is TGTGCCAGCAGTTTTTTGACCATCAATCAACCCCAGCATTTT. Protein: CASSFLTINQPQHF.

The table lists this clonotype with many counts. The chain employs TRBV6-2 or TRBV6-3 and TRBJ2-1; tentatively, D is TRBD1 or TRBD2 (5 bases each). Trimming cost V 3 bases and J 3 bases, with 12 bases left between them. The V gene's germline CDR1 is MNHEY and CDR2 SVGEGT. CDR3 length equals 15 residues. Here the CDR3 DNA reads TGTGCCAGCAGTTATAGGGGACGGAGCTACAATGAGCAGTTCTTC. Protein: CASSYRGRSYNEQFF.

The chain employs TRBV18 and TRBJ1-2; 7 nucleotides agree with TRBD1. This CDR3 region has 14 residues. The germline V gene encodes CDR1 KGHSH and CDR2 LQKENI. J lost 7 bases, V lost 6 bases, and 11 bases had no gene match. CDR3 in DNA: TGTGCCAGCTCCAGGTCGGGACAGAAGTCTGGCTACACCTTC. Protein product: CASSRSGQKSGYTF.

This clonotype has a count of ten or more. The chain has TRBV12-3 or TRBV12-4 and TRBJ2-3; possible D gene TRBD2, 5 bases. There are 14 residues in the CDR3. V was clipped by 5 bases and J by 2 bases, with 11 bases between them. The CDR3 DNA reads as TGTGCCAGCAGTCCTCGACTAACCACAGATACGCAGTATTTT. It translates to CASSPRLTTDTQYF.

There are many counts of this clonotype. This chain links TRBV10-3 with TRBJ2-1; D is perhaps TRBD2 (5 bases). Trimming shortened V by 0 bases and J by 5 bases, and 14 bases separated the two germline ends. Germline CDR1 reads ENHRY; CDR2 reads SYGVKD. The CDR3 totals 16 residues. CDR3 sequence (DNA): TGTGCCATCAGTGAGTCAGAGGGAATCCTCCACAATGAGCAGTTCTTC. This codes for CAISESEGILHNEQFF.

There are many counts of this clonotype. This chain links TRBV6-2 or TRBV6-3 with TRBJ2-1; TRBD2 agrees at 9 bases. The CDR3 consists of 19 residues. Germline loops: CDR1 MNHEY, CDR2 SVGEGT. Trimming removed 2 bases from V and 4 bases from J; junction bases left unmatched: 15. CDR3 amino acids: CASSYDPSGTSGSYNEQFF. CDR3 nucleotide sequence: TGTGCCAGCAGTTACGACCCAAGCGGAACTAGCGGGTCATACAATGAGCAGTTCTTC.

V and J are TRBV6-5 and TRBJ1-1; D is unclear. The CDR3 has 15 residues. Germline-derived CDR1 and CDR2 are MNHEY and SVGAGI. Between the trimmed V and J ends, which lost 5 bases and 1 base, there was a span of 14 bases. The CDR3 bases are TGTGCCAGCAGTCGCTTCGACACACCGAACACTGAAGCTTTCTTT. Encoded protein: CASSRFDTPNTEAFF.

At least ten counts were recorded for this clonotype. V is TRBV29-1 and J is TRBJ1-1, with D perhaps matching TRBD1 (6 bases). Germline V gene data show CDR1 as SQVTM and CDR2 as ANQGSEA. This CDR3 comprises 13 residues. The germline V and J ends were trimmed by 6 bases and 1 base, with 12 bases remaining between them. The CDR3 sequence: CSVGGQPNTEAFF. The CDR3 DNA follows: TGCAGCGTGGGAGGACAGCCGAACACTGAAGCTTTCTTT.

This clonotype was observed a handful of times. This chain joins TRBV5-5 and TRBJ2-3, with 10 positions matching TRBD2. J gave up 0 bases and V 4 bases, and 5 bases lay outside the gene matches. Per the germline V gene, CDR1 is SGHKS and CDR2 is YYEKEE (reference sequence). The CDR3 extends over 16 amino acids. This chain's CDR3 is CASSLGLADSTDTQYF. CDR3 in DNA: TGTGCCAGCAGCCTCGGACTAGCGGATAGCACAGATACGCAGTATTTT.

J is TRBJ2-5 and V is TRBV20-1; weak D call: TRBD2 (6 bases). The germline V gene has CDR1 DFQATT and CDR2 SNEGSKA (reference sequence). The ends were cut back, 0 bases at V and 5 bases at J, with 16 bases in the middle. The CDR3 is 15 residues long. The CDR3 DNA reads as TGCAGTGCTAGAGATTTCGGGGGACCTCCGGAGACCCAGTACTTC. This translates into CSARDFGGPPETQYF.

In this sample, this clonotype turned up many times. V usage is TRBV9 and J usage is TRBJ1-5, with D maybe TRBD1 (6 bases). The germline V and J ends were trimmed by 0 bases and 6 bases, with 13 bases remaining between them. This CDR3 spans 15 amino acids. The germline V gene encodes CDR1 SGDLS and CDR2 YYNGEE. CDR3 amino acids: CASSVDPQGGQPQHF. The CDR3 nucleotides read TGTGCCAGCAGCGTAGATCCACAGGGAGGTCAGCCCCAGCATTTT. Based on the CDR3 plus reference TRBV9 and TRBJ1-5, the full variable domain is DSGVTQTPKHLITATGQRVTLRCSPRSGDLSVYWYQQSLDQGLQFLIQYYNGEERAKGNILERFSAQQFPDLHSELNLSSLELGDSALYFCASSVDPQGGQPQHFGDGTRLSIL.

As regards this clonotype: Being one base from a much bigger clone, this may be a read error. A read error is likely, as this CDR3 ends without the conserved phenylalanine or tryptophan. The chain uses TRBV28 and TRBJ1-1, with a possible D match to TRBD1 (6 bases). CDR3 length: 15 amino acids. Germline lookup yields CDR1 MDHEN and CDR2 SYDVKM. V was clipped by 5 bases and J by 2 bases, with 15 bases between them. As DNA, the CDR3 is TGTGCCAGCAGTGCCGGAGGGGGGGGAAACACTGAAGCTTTCCTT. Translation: CASSAGGGGNTEAFL.

There are many counts of this clonotype. The chain has TRBV5-1 and TRBJ2-1; the match to TRBD2 covers 12 bases. Germline values: CDR1 SGHRS, CDR2 YFSETQ. The CDR3 is made up of 16 amino acids. V was clipped by 1 base and J by 7 bases; unmatched bases: 6. In nucleotides, the CDR3 is TGCGCCAGCAGCTTGCCCCCTAGCGGGGGGGCGAATGAGCAGTTCTTC. Its translation is CASSLPPSGGANEQFF. Drawing the rest from reference TRBV5-1 and TRBJ2-1, the complete variable domain is KAGVTQTPRYLIKTRGQQVTLSCSPISGHRSVSWYQQTPGQGLQFLFEYFSETQRNKGNFPGRFSGRQFSNSRSEMNVSTLELGDSALYLCASSLPPSGGANEQFFGPGTRLTVL.